One sample yielded the 20 T cell receptor beta chains listed below, sequenced in a study of T cell changes during pregnancy in multiple sclerosis. The protocol was immunoSEQ multiplex PCR, while the TCRdb copy is restricted to in-frame clones and leaves out a portion. The sample yields 30,000 to 35,000 clones, less than 95% seen once. The source was CD8+ T cells from peripheral blood mononuclear cells, collected in the first trimester of pregnancy. Receptor source: a female donor with multiple sclerosis, enrolled in a pregnancy study.

V gene TRBV27 combines with J gene TRBJ2-3, with 10 positions matching TRBD2. The germline V gene has CDR1 MNHEY and CDR2 SMNVEV (reference sequence). J lost 5 bases, V lost 5 bases, and 4 bases had no gene match. The CDR3 consists of 14 residues. In DNA form, the CDR3 reads TGTGCCAGCAGTGTAGCGGGGGGAAAAGATACGCAGTATTTT. This translates into CASSVAGGKDTQYF.

This chain joins TRBV7-9 and TRBJ2-2, with 8 nucleotides matching TRBD1. The CDR3 is made up of 15 amino acids. The trim removed 5 bases at V and 6 bases at J, leaving 8 bases unmatched. Per the germline V gene, CDR1 is SEHNR and CDR2 is FQNEAQ (reference sequence). The CDR3 loop reads CASSTRTGLAGELFF. The CDR3 DNA sequence: TGTGCCAGCAGCACTCGGACAGGGCTTGCCGGGGAGCTGTTTTTT.

This clone appeared a single time. The rearrangement joins TRBV7-9 to TRBJ2-2; 9 nucleotides match TRBD1. Per the germline V gene, CDR1 is SEHNR and CDR2 is FQNEAQ (reference sequence). Germline trimming cut 6 bases from V and 7 bases from J; bases unmatched to any gene: 9. The CDR3 has 15 amino acids. The chain's CDR3 is CASSSRQGVSGELFF. The CDR3 DNA is TGTGCCAGCAGTTCTCGACAGGGGGTCAGCGGGGAGCTGTTTTTT.

The J gene is TRBJ2-2, the V gene TRBV4-2; possibly TRBD1 for D (5 bases). CDR3 size: 14 residues. Trimming cost V 4 bases and J 3 bases, with 9 bases left between them. CDR1 is LGHNA, CDR2 YNFKEQ, per germline. The CDR3 DNA follows: TGTGCCAGCAGCCGAGAACAGGACACCGGGGAGCTGTTTTTT. This sequence encodes CASSREQDTGELFF.

This sequence joins TRBV4-3 and TRBJ1-1; D is unresolved. The CDR3 has 17 amino acids. CDR1 and CDR2 from the germline V gene are LGHNA and YSLEER. The V end lost 0 bases, the J end lost 1 base, and 15 bases lay between the germline ends. The CDR3 nucleotides are TGCGCCAGCAGCCAAGATATGGCTTTCCTAGGGAACACTGAAGCTTTCTTT. Protein product: CASSQDMAFLGNTEAFF.

V and J are TRBV5-6 and TRBJ2-3; 10 bases align to TRBD1. Germline values: CDR1 SGHDT, CDR2 YYEEEE. This CDR3 is built from 17 residues. The junction had 9 bases not matched to a gene; V was cut back by 3 bases and J by 2 bases. The CDR3 nucleotides are TGTGCCAGCAGCTGGGGGACAGGGGCCCTTACCACAGATACGCAGTATTTT. Amino acids: CASSWGTGALTTDTQYF.

This rearrangement joins TRBV10-3 to TRBJ1-1; possible D gene TRBD1, 6 bases. Between the trimmed V and J ends, which lost 6 bases and 1 base, there was a span of 12 bases. The CDR3 consists of 14 residues. From germline, CDR1 is ENHRY and CDR2 SYGVKD. CDR3 coding DNA: TGTGCCATCAGCCCGGGGACATGGAACACTGAAGCTTTCTTT. Translating gives CAISPGTWNTEAFF.

This chain connects TRBV4-1 to TRBJ2-7; TRBD2 matches at 11 bases. CDR1 and CDR2 from the germline V gene are MGHRA and YSYEKL. The J segment lost 3 bases and the V segment lost 4 bases, leaving 17 bases of the junction unmatched. The CDR3 totals 19 residues. The CDR3 nucleotides read TGCGCCAGCAGCCGAGGGCCGGGACTAGCGGCCCTTGCCCTCTACGAGCAGTACTTC. Amino acids: CASSRGPGLAALALYEQYF.

V and J are TRBV9 and TRBJ2-5; 9 nucleotides match TRBD2. Germline V gene data show CDR1 as SGDLS and CDR2 as YYNGEE. After removal of 0 bases from V and 5 bases from J, the junction contained 11 bases not matched to a gene. This CDR3 has 17 residues. The CDR3 DNA reads TGTGCCAGCAGCGTAGGGGTAGGGCGGGAGGGCCCGGAGACCCAGTACTTC. Amino acids: CASSVGVGREGPETQYF. Variable domain in full (rest from reference TRBV9 and TRBJ2-5): DSGVTQTPKHLITATGQRVTLRCSPRSGDLSVYWYQQSLDQGLQFLIQYYNGEERAKGNILERFSAQQFPDLHSELNLSSLELGDSALYFCASSVGVGREGPETQYFGPGTRLLVL.

This chain connects TRBV7-8 to TRBJ2-7, with 10 positions matching TRBD1. V shed 2 bases, J shed 1 base, and the junction held 8 bases outside the gene matches. CDR1 and CDR2 from the germline V gene are SGHVS and FQNEAQ. This CDR3 has 17 amino acids. The CDR3 sequence: CASSLPEGQGFSYEQYF. CDR3 bases: TGTGCCAGCAGCTTACCCGAGGGACAGGGGTTTTCCTACGAGCAGTACTTC.

V usage is TRBV28 and J usage is TRBJ2-7, with 8 bases matching TRBD1. CDR3 size: 15 residues. Germline CDR1 is MDHEN and CDR2 is SYDVKM. V dropped 3 bases and J dropped 2; count of bases not matched to a gene: 6. The DNA for the CDR3 is TGTGCCAGCAGTTTCAGGGGGCCCCTGGCCTACGAGCAGTACTTC. Protein: CASSFRGPLAYEQYF.

This clone turned up a few times. This chain uses TRBV5-1 with TRBJ1-5, with TRBD1 matching over 7 bases. The V segment lost 6 bases and the J segment 8 bases; nucleotides outside the gene matches: 8. The CDR3 contains 13 residues. CDR1 is SGHRS, CDR2 YFSETQ, per germline. CDR3 DNA: TGCGCCAGCACCCCCCGCGACAGGGAGCCCCAGCATTTT. It yields the protein CASTPRDREPQHF.

This clone was seen a single time. This chain connects TRBV5-1 to TRBJ1-4; D remains ambiguous. The CDR3 runs to 16 residues. From germline, CDR1 is SGHRS and CDR2 YFSETQ. V lost 1 base, J lost 7 bases, and 17 bases lay in between. In DNA, the CDR3 is TGCGCCAGCAGCTTGTACCCGGGAACAAAAGGTGAAAAACTGTTTTTT. It specifies CASSLYPGTKGEKLFF.

V gene TRBV6-1 combines with J gene TRBJ1-5; possible D gene TRBD1, 6 bases. From germline, CDR1 is MNHNS and CDR2 SASEGT. The CDR3 consists of 14 residues. V was trimmed by 7 bases and J by 6 bases, leaving 16 bases between them. The CDR3 is CASTRGIEVQPQHF. The DNA for the CDR3 is TGTGCCAGCACAAGGGGGATTGAGGTTCAGCCCCAGCATTTT.

This rearrangement joins TRBV6-5 to TRBJ2-7, with 8 nucleotides matching TRBD2. J gave up 3 bases and V 6 bases, and 7 bases lay outside the gene matches. Germline values: CDR1 MNHEY, CDR2 SVGAGI. The CDR3 consists of 14 residues. The CDR3 loop reads CASSPSGSIYEQYF. CDR3 DNA sequence: TGTGCCAGCAGCCCTAGCGGGTCGATCTACGAGCAGTACTTC.

The rearrangement joins TRBV30 to TRBJ2-5; 9 bases line up with TRBD2. Germline-derived CDR1 and CDR2 are GTSNPN and SVGIG (reference sequence). V lost 1 base and J lost 6; bases outside the gene matches: 6. There are 14 residues in the CDR3. The CDR3 sequence: CAWSGREGRKTQYF. CDR3 sequence (DNA): TGTGCCTGGAGTGGGCGGGAGGGCCGTAAGACCCAGTACTTC. Looking up the rest from reference TRBV30 and TRBJ2-5 gives the full variable domain: SQTIHQWPATLVQPVGSPLSLECTVEGTSNPNLYWYRQAAGRGLQLLFYSVGIGQISSEVPQNLSASRPQDRQFILSSKKLLLSDSGFYLCAWSGREGRKTQYFGPGTRLLVL.

This rearrangement joins TRBV7-2 to TRBJ2-7; possible D gene TRBD2, 6 bases. Trimming left V 4 bases short and J 4 bases short, with 14 bases between. The CDR3 has 14 residues. From germline, CDR1 is SGHTA and CDR2 FQGNSA. The CDR3 nucleotides read TGTGCCAGCAGCTCGGGACTGAAGCGGTACGAGCAGTACTTC. Its protein is CASSSGLKRYEQYF.

There are a few counts of this clone. The chain recombines TRBV5-1 with TRBJ1-2; possible D gene TRBD1, 6 bases. Trimming removed 7 bases from V and 3 bases from J, with 16 bases in between. This CDR3 contains 14 residues. Germline V gene data show CDR1 as SGHRS and CDR2 as YFSETQ. For the CDR3, the DNA is TGCGCCAGCGGGCATACACAGGGTGACTATGGCTACACCTTC. This sequence encodes CASGHTQGDYGYTF.

In regard to this clone: Other DNA sequences in the sample encode the same CDR3. V is TRBV4-1 and J is TRBJ2-7; D perhaps matches TRBD1 (5 bases). V was clipped by 4 bases and J by 0 bases, with 16 bases between them. CDR1 and CDR2 (germline): MGHRA, YSYEKL. CDR3 size: 16 residues. Here the CDR3 DNA reads TGCGCCAGCAGCCGAATGCTGGGGCAGAACTCCTACGAGCAGTACTTC. Encoded protein: CASSRMLGQNSYEQYF.

V usage is TRBV7-6 and J usage is TRBJ2-7; 7 positions agree with TRBD1. The CDR3 sequence is 14 residues long. Germline loops: CDR1 SGHVS, CDR2 FNYEAQ. Trimming cost V 3 bases and J 4 bases; bases outside gene matches: 6. This chain's CDR3 is CASSFGAGGYEQYF. In nucleotides, the CDR3 is TGTGCCAGCAGCTTTGGGGCAGGGGGTTACGAGCAGTACTTC.